Listed below are T cell receptor beta chains from one sample, sequenced in a study of blood T cell repertoires in COVID-19. Some clones are missing from TCRdb's copy, which holds only in-frame ones; the method was immunoSEQ multiplex PCR. The top ten clones hold around 9% of a sample with approximately 70,000 clones, around 90% of them seen once. The sequenced material came from peripheral blood. The origin of the receptors is a human donor in a cohort sampled during active COVID-19. Each CDR3 is given with its conserved first and last residue. Each record gives: V gene, J gene, CDR3 protein.

TRBV27	TRBJ1-3	CASGEMGGNTIYF
TRBV10-2	TRBJ1-3	CASSEPSPGRHPSGNTIYF
TRBV9	TRBJ1-4	CASSSRGRTNEKLFF
TRBV19	TRBJ2-7	CASSPQGRGYEQYF
TRBV6-4	TRBJ1-1	CASRSTGNTEAFF
TRBV2	TRBJ1-2	CASRAEDYGYTF
TRBV19	TRBJ1-5	CASSIGNSHNQPQHF
TRBV27	TRBJ2-7	CASSSPGGTPYEQYF
TRBV2	TRBJ1-1	CASSPGWGGNTEAFF
TRBV27	TRBJ1-2	CASSLVSDGGRGDGYTF
TRBV9	TRBJ1-1	CASSVEIKTEAFF
TRBV18	TRBJ2-7	CASSPVAEDSLPYEQYF
TRBV5-6	TRBJ1-1	CASSPGRVFSTEAFF
TRBV19	TRBJ1-1	CASTLSQGEAFF
TRBV27	TRBJ2-5	CASRPQGRETQYF
TRBV6-4	TRBJ1-3	CASSDPDRFFSGNTIYF
TRBV18	TRBJ2-6	CASSPRTSSSGANVLTF
TRBV6-2/TRBV6-3	TRBJ2-7	CASSEWWTGGIYEQYF
TRBV30	TRBJ1-6	CAWSEGQGGSPLHF
TRBV5-6	TRBJ1-1	CASGGTGEEMGNTEAFF
TRBV7-2	TRBJ2-5	CASSLGDLYQETQYF
TRBV27	TRBJ1-1	CASSLSGGTGVEAFF
TRBV19	TRBJ1-1	CASSADWRNTEAFF
TRBV7-9	TRBJ2-7	CASSPTQGRPYEQYF
TRBV7-6	TRBJ2-1	CASSSASWGDEQFF
TRBV27	TRBJ2-7	CASSRSGLLYEQYF
TRBV10-1	TRBJ1-1	CASSSVDTEAFF
TRBV20-1	TRBJ2-3	CSASDRGSDTQYF
TRBV28	TRBJ1-2	CASSPGTLANYGYTF
TRBV4-1	TRBJ2-7	CASSPREGTYEQYF
TRBV4-2	TRBJ2-3	CASSQASGDTDTQYF
TRBV18	TRBJ1-2	CASSPPSRNGYTF
TRBV29-1	TRBJ1-5	CSVGDRANQPQHF
TRBV9	TRBJ1-2	CASSVEDRDYGYTF
TRBV6-2/TRBV6-3	TRBJ2-1	CASSYSAWGLVIGEQFF
TRBV10-3	TRBJ1-2	CAISPETGGAAPNYGYTF
TRBV6-6	TRBJ2-7	CASSPIGLRSSYEQYF
TRBV27	TRBJ1-5	CASRLGTGGQPQHF
TRBV28	TRBJ1-6	CASSFVVQGGSPLHF
TRBV12-5	TRBJ1-5	CASGLGGQPQHF
TRBV27	TRBJ1-2	CASSLQDSNYGYTF
TRBV9	TRBJ1-1	CASSPRHDRYTEAFF
TRBV11-3	TRBJ2-5	CASSNGREGQETQYF
TRBV30	TRBJ1-1	CAWISGMNTEAFF
TRBV10-2	TRBJ2-7	CATYSGHSYEQYF
TRBV11-2	TRBJ2-7	CASSLTGSSYEQYF
TRBV5-1	TRBJ2-2	CASRFNRGNTGELFF
TRBV27	TRBJ2-7	CASSLTGDHSYEQYF
TRBV2	TRBJ1-5	CASSEAPTHRENQPQHF
TRBV27	TRBJ2-7	CASTHRIAGGTPEQYF
TRBV7-3	TRBJ1-2	CASSLLRDRVDYGYTF
TRBV18	TRBJ1-5	CASSPLGGSTGNQPQHF
TRBV7-2	TRBJ1-2	CASSSQGLNYGYTF
TRBV3-1/TRBV3-2	TRBJ1-1	CASSHNAPGQGKNTEAFF
TRBV30	TRBJ1-4	CAWDSNEKLFF
TRBV7-8	TRBJ2-5	CASSLKLAGGPTQYF
TRBV11-2	TRBJ1-1	CASSLMRQGDGAFF
TRBV19	TRBJ2-7	CASSMSGAYEQYF
TRBV5-8	TRBJ2-7	CASSLYTGYEQYF